One sample yielded the 5 T cell receptor beta chains listed below, sequenced in a study of blood T cell repertoires in COVID-19. The assay was immunoSEQ multiplex PCR, and TCRdb's table has in-frame clones only and misses some. Altogether about 290,000 clones are present, approximately 80% being singletons, with the ten largest covering 4.1%. The sequencing sample was made of peripheral blood. These receptors all stem from a woman aged 50 to 60 with active or convalescent COVID-19.

The V gene is TRBV6-2 or TRBV6-3, the J gene TRBJ2-7, with D unresolved. CDR3 size: 13 residues. With 2 bases removed from V and 2 bases from J, the gap between germline ends came to 7 bases. Germline V gene sequence: CDR1 MNHEY, CDR2 SVGEGT. DNA for the CDR3: TGTGCCAGCAGTTACCACTCCCCCTACGAGCAGTACTTC. Encoded protein: CASSYHSPYEQYF.

This chain connects TRBV2 to TRBJ1-2, with a weak D call TRBD1 (6 bases). Germline loops: CDR1 SNHLY, CDR2 FYNNEI. The CDR3 extends over 15 amino acids. V lost 7 bases, J lost 0 bases, and 15 bases lay in between. CDR3 bases: TGTGCCAGCATCGCCCAGGGGCCCTCTAACTATGGCTACACCTTC. It yields the protein CASIAQGPSNYGYTF.

The rearrangement uses TRBV30 and TRBJ1-4; 7 bases agree with TRBD1. The CDR3 covers 15 residues. V shed 2 bases, J shed 2 bases, and the junction held 5 bases outside the gene matches. Germline V gene sequence: CDR1 GTSNPN, CDR2 SVGIG (reference sequence). The CDR3 region is CAWSLVRGTNEKLFF. The CDR3 nucleotides read TGTGCCTGGAGTCTCGTCAGGGGGACTAATGAAAAACTGTTTTTT.

In this sample, this clone turned up a few times. This chain joins TRBV5-4 and TRBJ1-2; TRBD1 aligns across 8 bases. The CDR3 length is 14 residues. Germline V CDR1 and CDR2: SGHNT, YYREEE (reference sequence). J lost 7 bases, V lost 4 bases, and 9 bases had no gene match. CDR3 DNA: TGTGCCAGCAGCACGGACAGGGTGTATGCTGGCTACACCTTC. The encoded protein is CASSTDRVYAGYTF.

The J gene is TRBJ1-5, the V gene TRBV15, with 8 bases identical to TRBD1. Germline V gene lookup returns CDR1 LNHNV and CDR2 YYDKDF (reference sequence). The CDR3 runs to 15 residues. V dropped 5 bases and J dropped 5; count of bases not matched to a gene: 8. The CDR3 protein is CATSGSRQGYQPQHF. The CDR3 DNA reads TGTGCCACCAGCGGCAGTAGACAGGGGTATCAGCCCCAGCATTTT. The full variable domain, in which reference TRBV15 and TRBJ1-5 provide the parts outside the CDR3, is DAMVIQNPRYQVTQFGKPVTLSCSQTLNHNVMYWYQQKSSQAPKLLFHYYDKDFNNEADTPDNFQSRRPNTSFCFLDIRSPGLGDTAMYLCATSGSRQGYQPQHFGDGTRLSIL.